The 22 T cell receptor beta chains given below trace back to one sample, sequenced in a study of CD8+ T cells in alopecia areata. The authors extracted RNA and reverse transcribed it into cDNA as the sequencing template. Using immunoSEQ multiplex PCR, the repertoire was profiled, and TCRdb retains in-frame clones only, with some absent. The sample consists of 70,000 or so clones, approximately 58% of them appearing once. Specimen: CD8+ T cells sorted from blood, collected at week 0. The receptors derive from a human donor with alopecia areata.

CDR3 sequence reads: CASREEETQYF. CDR3 DNA: TGCGCCAGCAGGGAAGAAGAGACCCAGTACTTC. This chain links TRBV5-1 with TRBJ2-5; D is ambiguous. The CDR3 totals 11 residues. Germline V gene lookup returns CDR1 SGHRS and CDR2 YFSETQ. V was pared by 5 bases and J by 3 bases, with 5 bases between.

The count of this clone is one. The chain uses TRBV2 and TRBJ2-2; 10 bases map to TRBD1. Germline CDR1 is SNHLY and CDR2 is FYNNEI. The CDR3 is made up of 15 amino acids. The trim removed 6 bases at V and 6 bases at J, leaving 7 bases unmatched. The CDR3 sequence: CASRPGQGRPGELFF. The DNA for the CDR3 is TGTGCCAGCAGGCCGGGACAGGGGCGTCCCGGGGAGCTGTTTTTT. The full variable domain, its missing parts supplied by reference TRBV2 and TRBJ2-2, is EPEVTQTPSHQVTQMGQEVILRCVPISNHLYFYWYRQILGQKVEFLVSFYNNEISEKSEIFDDQFSVERPDGSNFTLKIRSTKLEDSAMYFCASRPGQGRPGELFFGEGSRLTVL.

The chain carries TRBV27 and TRBJ1-1, with 9 positions matching TRBD1. The ends lost 6 bases at V and 4 bases at J; junction bases unmatched: 6. The CDR3 is 14 residues long. Germline lookup yields CDR1 MNHEY and CDR2 SMNVEV (reference sequence). In DNA, the CDR3 is TGTGCCAGCAGCGTACAGGGGGCAGCCACTGAAGCTTTCTTT. Encoded protein: CASSVQGAATEAFF.

As DNA, the CDR3 is TGTGCCAGCAGCTTAGCAGGCGGGACAGGGTATGGCTACACCTTC. Translating it yields CASSLAGGTGYGYTF. V usage is TRBV7-2 and J usage is TRBJ1-2, with TRBD1 identical over 9 bases. The CDR3 loop spans 15 amino acids. Germline V lookup: CDR1 SGHTA, CDR2 FQGNSA. With 0 bases clipped from V and 5 bases from J, the junction kept 4 bases outside the gene matches. The full variable domain, its missing parts supplied by reference TRBV7-2 and TRBJ1-2, is GAGVSQSPSNKVTEKGKDVELRCDPISGHTALYWYRQSLGQGLEFLIYFQGNSAPDKSGLPSDRFSAERTGGSVSTLTIQRTQQEDSAVYLCASSLAGGTGYGYTFGSGTRLTVV.

The rearrangement joins TRBV30 to TRBJ2-7; 8 bases are shared with TRBD2. The CDR3 loop spans 13 amino acids. The germline CDR1 and CDR2 sequences are GTSNPN and SVGIG (reference sequence). The J segment lost 3 bases and the V segment lost 3 bases, leaving 4 bases of the junction unmatched. The CDR3 loop reads CAWSALAGYEQYF. For the CDR3, the DNA is TGTGCCTGGAGCGCGCTAGCGGGCTACGAGCAGTACTTC.

This clone has only a few counts. The chain carries TRBV7-9 and TRBJ2-2; D not certain. The germline CDR1 and CDR2 sequences are SEHNR and FQNEAQ (reference sequence). The CDR3 contains 15 residues. The ends were cut back, 4 bases at V and 1 base at J, with 10 bases in the middle. The CDR3 DNA reads TGTGCCAGCAGCTCAATTTCTGTGAACACCGGGGAGCTGTTTTTT. It yields the protein CASSSISVNTGELFF.

V and J are TRBV30 and TRBJ2-5; 9 positions agree with TRBD2. The CDR3 loop spans 15 amino acids. J lost 0 bases, V lost 5 bases, and 7 bases had no gene match. Germline V lookup: CDR1 GTSNPN, CDR2 SVGIG (reference sequence). The CDR3 nucleotides read TGTGCCTGGGATGGACTAGCGACGTACCAAGAGACCCAGTACTTC. Its protein product is CAWDGLATYQETQYF.

In this sample, this clone turned up a few times. CDR3 nucleotides: TGTGCCAGCTCACCGGGGAGCGATAGCAATCAGCCCCAGCATTTT. Amino acids: CASSPGSDSNQPQHF. The V gene is TRBV18, the J gene TRBJ1-5; D not resolved. CDR3 length: 15 amino acids. V lost 3 bases and J lost 0, with 9 bases in between. Germline loops: CDR1 KGHSH, CDR2 LQKENI.

The chain employs TRBV27 and TRBJ2-1, with no clear D. Germline CDR1 reads MNHEY; CDR2 reads SMNVEV (reference sequence). Trimming removed 4 bases at V and 5 bases at J, with 12 bases between. The CDR3 extends over 14 amino acids. DNA for the CDR3: TGTGCCAGCAGTTCGATGTGGACGGACAATGAGCAGTTCTTC. Translating gives CASSSMWTDNEQFF.

The rearrangement joins TRBV5-1 to TRBJ2-5, with 14 bases lining up with TRBD2. With 4 bases clipped from V and 5 bases from J, the junction kept 4 bases outside the gene matches. In germline, CDR1 is SGHRS, CDR2 YFSETQ. CDR3 size: 15 residues. The CDR3 protein is CASSAGLAGVETQYF. The CDR3, as DNA: TGCGCCAGCAGCGCGGGACTAGCGGGAGTTGAGACCCAGTACTTC.

This clone was seen a handful of times. CDR3 sequence (DNA): TGTGCCAGCAGCTCAACCGGGACAGGGTCTAATGAGCAGTTCTTC. Its protein product is CASSSTGTGSNEQFF. The V and J genes are TRBV7-9 and TRBJ2-1; 9 nucleotides line up with TRBD1. Germline V CDR1 and CDR2: SEHNR, FQNEAQ (reference sequence). The CDR3 length is 15 residues. The ends lost 4 bases at V and 7 bases at J; junction bases unmatched: 8. The full variable domain, in which reference TRBV7-9 and TRBJ2-1 provide the parts outside the CDR3, is DTGVSQNPRHKITKRGQNVTFRCDPISEHNRLYWYRQTLGQGPEFLTYFQNEAQLEKSRLLSDRFSAERPKGSFSTLEIQRTEQGDSAMYLCASSSTGTGSNEQFFGPGTRLTVL.

This chain uses TRBV29-1 with TRBJ2-5, with 10 bases that match TRBD2. Germline V gene data show CDR1 as SQVTM and CDR2 as ANQGSEA. This CDR3 has 16 residues. V was pared by 4 bases and J by 2 bases, with 10 bases of the junction left unmatched. This CDR3 reads CSVAILLAGRQETQYF. CDR3 nucleotide sequence: TGCAGCGTTGCGATATTACTAGCGGGAAGGCAAGAGACCCAGTACTTC.

This clone was recorded a few times. The chain uses TRBV29-1 and TRBJ1-2; D is unclear. Germline CDR1 and CDR2: SQVTM and ANQGSEA. The V end was cut by 1 base, the J end by 6 bases, with 6 bases between. The CDR3 totals 11 residues. The CDR3 DNA reads TGCAGCGTTGAAGGGGGAAATGGCTACACCTTC. Translating gives CSVEGGNGYTF.

The gene calls are TRBV5-1 and TRBJ2-3; perhaps TRBD2 as D (5 bases). The V end was cut by 4 bases, the J end by 2 bases, with 11 bases between. Germline CDR1 reads SGHRS; CDR2 reads YFSETQ. This CDR3 has 14 residues. This CDR3 reads CASSPGIYTDTQYF. The CDR3 coding sequence is TGCGCCAGCAGCCCCGGGATTTACACAGATACGCAGTATTTT.

J is TRBJ2-1 and V is TRBV14; 7 nucleotides match TRBD2. The CDR3 is 16 residues long. V shed 1 base, J shed 5 bases, and the junction held 8 bases outside the gene matches. Germline CDR1 and CDR2: SGHDN and FVKESK. This chain's CDR3 is CASSQALGRYDNEQFF. CDR3 nucleotide sequence: TGTGCCAGCAGCCAAGCCCTCGGGAGGTACGACAATGAGCAGTTCTTC.

This chain uses TRBV5-6 with TRBJ1-2; D is unclear. Germline V lookup: CDR1 SGHDT, CDR2 YYEEEE. Trimming removed 0 bases from V and 5 bases from J, with 14 bases in between. The CDR3 is made up of 15 amino acids. The DNA for the CDR3 is TGTGCCAGCAGCTTGGCAGGCTCCTCGAGTTATGGCTACACCTTC. Translated: CASSLAGSSSYGYTF.

The rearrangement links TRBV14 to TRBJ1-1; D gene unclear. V lost 2 bases, J lost 3 bases, and 4 bases lay in between. Germline CDR1 SGHDN, CDR2 FVKESK. The CDR3 is 12 amino acids. The CDR3 DNA sequence: TGTGCCAGCAGCCAATGGGACACTGAAGCTTTCTTT. This encodes CASSQWDTEAFF.

This clone was seen many times. The chain joins TRBV5-6 to TRBJ1-2; possible D gene TRBD1, 5 bases. V lost 0 bases to trimming and J lost 5 bases, with 14 bases between them. The CDR3 runs 15 residues. The germline V gene encodes CDR1 SGHDT and CDR2 YYEEEE. This chain's CDR3 is CASSLALTGVYGYTF. The CDR3 coding sequence is TGTGCCAGCAGCTTGGCCCTAACGGGGGTTTATGGCTACACCTTC.

The sample holds a few counts of this clone. The V call is TRBV19, the J call TRBJ2-1, with D maybe TRBD1 (6 bases). The V end lost 4 bases, the J end lost 4 bases, and 14 bases lay between the germline ends. Germline CDR1 is LNHDA and CDR2 is SQIVND (reference sequence). CDR3 length: 15 amino acids. The CDR3 sequence: CASSNPYRGYNEQFF. The CDR3 DNA reads as TGTGCCAGTAGTAACCCCTATAGGGGGTACAATGAGCAGTTCTTC.

This clone was counted between two and nine times. This chain connects TRBV29-1 to TRBJ1-2; D is ambiguous. V shed 1 base and J shed 8 bases, with 14 bases lying between them. This CDR3 is built from 13 residues. Per the germline V gene, CDR1 is SQVTM and CDR2 is ANQGSEA. CDR3 nucleotide sequence: TGCAGCGTTGAAGCTGACGTGGCGGAAGGCTACACCTTC. This gives the protein CSVEADVAEGYTF.

The genes are TRBV7-3 and TRBJ2-7, with D perhaps being TRBD1 or TRBD2 (5 bases each). Trimming removed 3 bases at V and 6 bases at J, with 12 bases between. The CDR3 loop spans 13 amino acids. The V gene's germline CDR1 is SGHTA and CDR2 FQGTGA. In DNA form, the CDR3 reads TGTGCCAGCAGCTTGGGGGAGACGGGCGAGCAGTACTTC. Its translation is CASSLGETGEQYF.

The genes are TRBV23-1 and TRBJ1-1; possible D gene TRBD1, 6 bases. TRBV23-1 counts as an open reading frame of uncertain function. The CDR3 consists of 11 residues. The germline V and J ends were trimmed by 6 bases and 7 bases, with 9 bases remaining between them. CDR3 protein: CASSGQIEAFF. CDR3 bases: TGCGCCAGCAGCGGACAGATTGAAGCTTTCTTT.